These T cell receptor beta chains were read from a single sample in a study of radiotherapy plus CTLA-4 blockade in lung cancer. Measured with immunoSEQ multiplex PCR; TCRdb has only the in-frame clones, and not every one. The table records tens of thousands of clones, about 85% of them present only once. The sequencing used peripheral blood, collected from a patient treated with radiotherapy plus ipilimumab. The receptors were gathered from a human donor with non-small cell lung cancer who had a complete response to radiotherapy plus ipilimumab. CDR3s include the opening cysteine and the closing phenylalanine or tryptophan. A D gene is named only where the DNA matches it firmly. Where a row states a size, it is once, few, many or the class of an expanded clone; other rows omit it.

D	V	J	size	CDR3	DNA
.	TRBV5-4	TRBJ2-1	.	CASSSRDSANNEQFF	TGTGCCAGCAGCAGCCGGGACTCGGCCAACAATGAGCAGTTCTTC
.	TRBV5-1	TRBJ2-1	.	CASSFGTQYNEQFF	TGCGCCAGCAGTTTCGGGACACAATACAATGAGCAGTTCTTC
.	TRBV19	TRBJ1-1	.	CASIDLGRGTEAFF	TGTGCCAGTATTGATTTGGGGAGAGGAACTGAAGCTTTCTTT
.	TRBV5-6	TRBJ1-4	.	CASSSFGGFTNEKLFF	TGTGCCAGCAGCTCTTTCGGGGGGTTTACAAATGAAAAACTGTTTTTT
.	TRBV7-9	TRBJ2-6	.	CASSLSRFRRSGANVLTF	TGTGCCAGCAGCTTAAGTAGGTTCAGGCGCTCTGGGGCCAACGTCCTGACTTTC
TRBD2	TRBV4-2	TRBJ2-1	.	CASSHREVAGASGGSGEQFF	TGTGCCAGCAGCCACAGAGAGGTGGCGGGGGCTAGCGGGGGGTCTGGTGAGCAGTTCTTC
TRBD1	TRBV29-1	TRBJ1-1	once	CSVANGQGYTEAFF	TGCAGCGTTGCCAATGGACAGGGGTACACTGAAGCTTTCTTT
TRBD1	TRBV5-1	TRBJ1-2	.	CASSPDRVDGYTF	TGCGCCAGCAGCCCGGACAGGGTGGATGGCTACACCTTC
.	TRBV6-1	TRBJ2-3	.	CASKQGAPDTQYF	TGTGCCAGCAAACAAGGAGCCCCAGATACGCAGTATTTT
.	TRBV10-1	TRBJ1-1	medium-sized	CASSEQLNTEAFF	TGCGCCAGCAGTGAGCAGTTGAACACTGAAGCTTTCTTT
TRBD1	TRBV6-5	TRBJ1-6	.	CASSSGQGSDSPLHF	TGTGCCAGCAGTTCGGGACAGGGTAGTGACTCACCCCTCCACTTT
TRBD1	TRBV5-6	TRBJ1-6	.	CASSQTRDRDNSPLHF	TGTGCCAGCAGCCAAACAAGGGACAGGGATAATTCACCCCTCCACTTT
.	TRBV5-1	TRBJ1-2	.	CASRERVGSYGYTF	TGCGCCAGCCGGGAGAGGGTTGGTAGCTATGGCTACACCTTC
.	TRBV18	TRBJ2-1	once	CASSKQGKLASWGNEQFF	TGTGCCAGCTCAAAACAGGGCAAACTAGCGAGCTGGGGCAATGAGCAGTTCTTC
TRBD2	TRBV7-9	TRBJ2-1	.	CASSSPAGGPDNEQFF	TGTGCCAGCAGCTCCCCAGCGGGGGGGCCTGATAATGAGCAGTTCTTC
.	TRBV7-9	TRBJ1-2	few	CASSLIMSGGGYTF	TGTGCCAGCAGCTTAATCATGTCGGGTGGTGGCTACACCTTC
TRBD1	TRBV7-9	TRBJ1-5	.	CASSTQGGNQPQHF	TGTGCCAGCAGCACACAGGGGGGTAATCAGCCCCAGCATTTT
TRBD1	TRBV5-1	TRBJ2-5	.	CASSSSGQEETQYF	TGCGCCAGCAGCTCCTCGGGACAGGAAGAGACCCAGTACTTC
.	TRBV9	TRBJ1-2	.	CASSATGAGSGYTF	TGTGCCAGCAGCGCCACTGGGGCAGGCTCTGGCTACACCTTC
TRBD1	TRBV5-4	TRBJ1-1	few	CASSYKAGGRGTEAFF	TGTGCCAGCAGCTATAAAGCAGGGGGCAGGGGGACTGAAGCTTTCTTT
.	TRBV5-6	TRBJ1-2	.	CASSWPFRGSGMDYGYTF	TGTGCCAGCAGCTGGCCCTTTAGGGGATCCGGTATGGACTATGGCTACACCTTC
TRBD1	TRBV5-1	TRBJ1-2	.	CASSAGDSNYGYTF	TGCGCCAGCAGCGCCGGGGACAGTAACTATGGCTACACCTTC
.	TRBV6-4	TRBJ2-1	.	CASSVELGSYNEQFF	TGTGCCAGCAGTGTGGAGCTGGGCTCCTACAATGAGCAGTTCTTC
.	TRBV7-6	TRBJ2-7	few	CASSPNIVSYEQYF	TGTGCCAGCAGCCCGAATATCGTTTCCTACGAGCAGTACTTC
TRBD1	TRBV13	TRBJ1-2	.	CASSTQGYRHGYTF	TGTGCCAGCAGCACACAGGGGTATCGTCATGGCTACACCTTC
TRBD2	TRBV9	TRBJ2-1	.	CASSGRLAGGHEQFF	TGTGCCAGCAGCGGAAGACTAGCGGGGGGGCATGAGCAGTTCTTC
TRBD1	TRBV6-6	TRBJ1-5	.	CASRTGQRFNQPQHF	TGTGCCAGCAGGACGGGACAGAGATTCAATCAGCCCCAGCATTTT
TRBD2	TRBV6-5	TRBJ2-6	medium-sized	CASSWTSGSGANVLTF	TGTGCCAGCAGTTGGACTAGCGGGAGTGGGGCCAACGTCCTGACTTTC
.	TRBV10-3	TRBJ2-3	.	CAISETGDGTDTQYF	TGTGCCATCAGTGAGACAGGAGATGGCACAGATACGCAGTATTTT
TRBD2	TRBV27	TRBJ2-5	once	CATKRGGQETQYF	TGTGCCACCAAGCGGGGGGGTCAAGAGACCCAGTACTTC
TRBD1	TRBV30	TRBJ1-2	.	CAWRDRDSYGYTF	TGTGCCTGGAGAGACAGGGACTCCTATGGCTACACCTTC
.	TRBV19	TRBJ1-2	.	CAIPLSQGKVCGYTF	TGTGCCATTCCCCTGAGTCAGGGTAAGGTTTGTGGCTACACCTTC
TRBD1	TRBV10-3	TRBJ1-2	.	CATASRGLGYTF	TGTGCCACCGCGTCCAGGGGGCTTGGCTACACCTTC
TRBD1	TRBV5-1	TRBJ1-1	.	CASSSGTGVFAEAFF	TGCGCCAGCAGCTCCGGGACAGGGGTTTTCGCTGAAGCTTTCTTT
TRBD1	TRBV5-8	TRBJ1-5	.	CASSLEQGGQPQHF	TGTGCCAGCAGCCTCGAACAGGGGGGACAGCCCCAGCATTTT
TRBD1	TRBV5-1	TRBJ2-2	few	CASFRTGDTGELFF	TGCGCCAGCTTCAGGACAGGGGACACCGGGGAGCTGTTTTTT
TRBD1	TRBV5-4	TRBJ1-6	.	CASSSPLAGGNSPLHF	TGTGCCAGCAGCTCCCCACTCGCAGGGGGGAATTCACCCCTCCACTTT
TRBD2	TRBV7-9	TRBJ2-6	.	CASSLGASGRRSGANVLTF	TGTGCCAGCAGCTTAGGGGCTAGCGGGAGAAGGTCTGGGGCCAACGTCCTGACTTTC
.	TRBV4-3	TRBJ2-7	.	CASSQSSGSSYEQYF	TGCGCCAGCAGCCAATCCAGCGGATCCTCCTACGAGCAGTACTTC
.	TRBV5-1	TRBJ2-3	.	CASSPGKGTDTQYF	TGCGCCAGCAGCCCCGGGAAGGGCACAGATACGCAGTATTTT
TRBD1	TRBV6-1	TRBJ2-7	.	CASSGAGTDEQYF	TGTGCCAGCAGCGGAGCAGGGACAGACGAGCAGTACTTC
TRBD1	TRBV5-5	TRBJ2-6	.	CASSSGQGSSGANVLTF	TGTGCCAGCAGCTCGGGACAGGGAAGCTCTGGGGCCAACGTCCTGACTTTC
.	TRBV6-1	TRBJ2-2	.	CASSVQRNTGELFF	TGTGCCAGCAGTGTTCAGCGGAACACCGGGGAGCTGTTTTTT
.	TRBV5-1	TRBJ2-4	few	CASSLGLQLGIQYF	TGCGCCAGCAGCTTGGGACTCCAATTAGGCATTCAGTACTTC